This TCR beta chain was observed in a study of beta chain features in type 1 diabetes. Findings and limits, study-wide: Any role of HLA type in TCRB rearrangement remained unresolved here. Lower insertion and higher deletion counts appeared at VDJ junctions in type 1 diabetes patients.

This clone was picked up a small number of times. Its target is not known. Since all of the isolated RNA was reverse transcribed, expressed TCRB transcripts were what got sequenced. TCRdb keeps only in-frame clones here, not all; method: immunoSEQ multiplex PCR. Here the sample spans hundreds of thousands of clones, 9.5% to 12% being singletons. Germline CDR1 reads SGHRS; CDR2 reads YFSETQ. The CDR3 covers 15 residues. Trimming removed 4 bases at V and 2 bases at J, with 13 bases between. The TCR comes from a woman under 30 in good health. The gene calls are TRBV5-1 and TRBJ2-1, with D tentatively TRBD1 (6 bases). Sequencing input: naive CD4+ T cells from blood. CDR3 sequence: CASSQDSSTYNEQFF. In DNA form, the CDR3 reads TGCGCCAGCAGCCAGGACAGTTCAACCTACAATGAGCAGTTCTTC.